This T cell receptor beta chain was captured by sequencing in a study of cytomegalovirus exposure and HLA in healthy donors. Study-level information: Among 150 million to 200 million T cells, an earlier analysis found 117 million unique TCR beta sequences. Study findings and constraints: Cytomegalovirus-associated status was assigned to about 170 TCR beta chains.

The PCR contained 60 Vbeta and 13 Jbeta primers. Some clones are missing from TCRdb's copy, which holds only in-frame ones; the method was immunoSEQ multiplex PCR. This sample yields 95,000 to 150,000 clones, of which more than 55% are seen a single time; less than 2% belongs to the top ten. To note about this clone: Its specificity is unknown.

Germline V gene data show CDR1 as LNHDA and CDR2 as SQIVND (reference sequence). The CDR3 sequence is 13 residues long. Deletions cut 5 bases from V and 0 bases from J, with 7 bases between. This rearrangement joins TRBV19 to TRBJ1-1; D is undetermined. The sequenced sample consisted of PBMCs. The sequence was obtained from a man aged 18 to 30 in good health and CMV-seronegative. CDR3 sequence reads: CASSPPLNTEAFF. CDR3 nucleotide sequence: TGTGCCAGTAGTCCTCCTTTGAACACTGAAGCTTTCTTT.